This note documents a single T cell receptor (beta chain) sequence. Compared with the rest of its sample, this clonotype is medium-sized (0.01 to 0.1%). It lacks a known antigen. Base qualities are missing; no much larger clone stands one base away. These data come from a study of T-cell reconstitution after alpha-beta-depleted transplantation in children (dated by TCRdb to the mid-2010s). Background on the whole study: The study quantitatively tracked T-cell immune reconstitution after TCRalphabeta/CD19-depleted allogeneic hematopoietic cell transplantation in children using TCR repertoire profiling. General findings and caveats noted by the study authors: In some patients, high TCRbeta diversity at day 60 was attributed to recipient T cells and intrathymic progenitors that had survived conditioning. Over the following months the frequencies of hyperexpanded clones went down, and after one year T-cell counts and TCRbeta diversity were mostly credited to newly produced T cells. Apparently early alphabetaT-cell count recovery about two months after transplant reportedly relied on only several hundred rapidly expanded clones derived from non-depleted graft cells.

Explained via the paper, the time point label denotes: day 60 (about 2 months) after transplantation. The label giving this sample's treatment or condition can be read as: allogeneic hematopoietic cell transplantation with graft depleted of TCRalphabeta T cells and CD19 B cells. The children who served as transplant recipients had been given grafts of TCRalphabeta/CD19-depleted allogeneic hematopoietic cells. Library preparation used PCR. Sequencing instrument: Illumina HiSeq 2500. To normalize quantification of the TCRbeta repertoire, the TCR libraries were built with molecular barcoding that relied on unique molecular identifiers. The public reads were run again by TCRdb, first through fastp at Q25 and then through MiXCR, and only productive beta chains were kept. Every CDR3 protein is listed once, alongside the most common genes and DNA of its rows. This sample has a few thousand distinct CDR3 sequences in its table, and less than 9% of those were observed once. The ten largest make up about 1.8% of the sample.

Including the terminal cysteine and phenylalanine, the CDR3 comprises 18 residues. CDR3 DNA is the only sequence kept; it has 54 bases, read in frame from the first base. The germline V gene encodes CDR1 LNHNV and CDR2 YYDKDF (reference sequence). The V and J ends are trimmed by 1 base and 1 base, leaving 19 bases between them. This sequence originates from a boy under three years old who had a stem cell transplant for SCID, so the T cells may come from the graft donor. Sequenced material: PBMCs, mostly from graft donor cells, taken 60 days after TCRalphabeta/CD19-depleted stem cell transplant. The rearranged segments are TRBV15 and TRBJ1-2; the D gene lacks a confident call. The sequence in DNA is TGTGCCACCAGCAGAGTTGGGATTTGGGGTGATAGTAACTATGGCTACACCTTC. The translation is CATSRVGIWGDSNYGYTF.